The T cell receptor (beta chain) described here comes from a study of human T cells and chemical hapten exposure. Findings of the study overall: TCRs at high frequency, those above 1 in 1000, did not change with DPC sensitization. Patch test score showed a positive correlation with PT1 expanded TCR counts.

Unmatched junction bases numbered 12, after V lost 6 bases and J lost 3 bases. CDR3 length equals 16 residues. CDR1 is MDHEN and CDR2 is SYDVKM in the germline V gene. At least ten counts were recorded for this clonotype. Its antigen is unknown. Specified time point: pre-sensitization, week 0. Regarding treatment: therapeutic diphenylcyclopropenone sensitization with weekly scalp DPC. Total RNA was isolated from unfractionated whole blood. As handled by the study authors: TCRs per sample had a median of around 100,000 and ranged from about 23,224 to 700,000. Via MiXCR, TCRdb re-called the RACE reads, giving one row per CDR3 protein. The V and J calls follow TCRdb's processing rather than the paper's. The sample contains about 350,000 distinct CDR3 sequences, about 5% of which appear only once.

This chain joins TRBV28 and TRBJ2-7; 9 bases agree with TRBD1. The sample here was whole blood, taken in connection with sensitization to the hapten diphenylcyclopropenone (DPC). This clonotype was sampled from a woman between 18 and 29 years old with alopecia areata. Some clones in this sample may be carry-over from other donors' samples. CDR3 region: CASRPTWDRADYEQYF. The CDR3 region has the DNA TGTGCCAGCAGACCTACCTGGGACAGGGCAGACTACGAGCAGTACTTC.